Listed here are 11 T cell receptor beta chains from one sample, sequenced in a study of siplizumab effects on memory and regulatory T cells. The table came from immunoSEQ multiplex PCR; TCRdb's copy has only in-frame clones and leaves some out. The profile shows about 97,000 clones, approximately 91% of them singletons. The specimen sequenced was non-Treg CD4+ T cells sorted from blood. These TCRs come from a human donor in good health.

J is TRBJ2-7 and V is TRBV11-3; the D call may be TRBD1 or TRBD2 (6 bases each). The V end was cut by 5 bases, the J end by 5 bases, with 19 bases between. The CDR3 has 15 residues. Looked up from germline, CDR1 is SGHNT and CDR2 is YENEEA. Here the CDR3 reads CASSITGRHSHEQYF. The CDR3 DNA reads TGTGCCAGCAGCATAACAGGGAGGCATTCCCACGAGCAGTACTTC. The whole variable domain, remainder taken from reference TRBV11-3 and TRBJ2-7, is EAGVVQSPRYKIIEKKQPVAFWCNPISGHNTLYWYLQNLGQGPELLIRYENEEAVDDSQLPKDRFSAERLKGVDSTLKIQPAELGDSAVYLCASSITGRHSHEQYFGPGTRLTVT.

This clone came up once. V is TRBV9 and J is TRBJ1-2, with TRBD1 matching 9 bases. Per germline, CDR1 SGDLS and CDR2 YYNGEE. After removal of 5 bases from V and 8 bases from J, the junction contained 4 bases not matched to a gene. The CDR3 spans 12 residues. The CDR3 DNA reads as TGTGCCAGCAGACAGGGGGCGATCGGCTACACCTTC. Protein product: CASRQGAIGYTF.

This rearrangement joins TRBV28 to TRBJ2-1; tentatively, D is TRBD1 or TRBD2 (7 bases each). Germline CDR1 and CDR2: MDHEN and SYDVKM. V lost 9 bases and J 2 bases, leaving 23 bases between the germline ends. CDR3 length: 17 residues. The CDR3 DNA reads as TGTGCCAGTAAGGGACAGCTAAAAAGCGGGGCCTACAATGAGCAGTTCTTC. Translating it yields CASKGQLKSGAYNEQFF.

The chain is built from TRBV6-1 and TRBJ1-6; tentative D call: TRBD1 (6 bases). This CDR3 spans 15 amino acids. The V and J ends lost 5 bases and 0 bases respectively, with 8 bases between them. Germline V gene data show CDR1 as MNHNS and CDR2 as SASEGT. The CDR3 spells CASSPDSSYNSPLHF. The CDR3 DNA reads TGTGCCAGCAGTCCGGACAGCTCCTATAATTCACCCCTCCACTTT.

The chain recombines TRBV19 with TRBJ1-1, with a tentative D call TRBD1 (6 bases). This CDR3 spans 16 amino acids. Germline CDR1 is LNHDA and CDR2 is SQIVND (reference sequence). Deletions cut 3 bases from V and 3 bases from J, with 17 bases between. The CDR3 bases are TGTGCCAGTAGTATTCTCACAACAGGGTACGACACTGAAGCTTTCTTT. This gives the protein CASSILTTGYDTEAFF.

This chain connects TRBV12-5 to TRBJ2-1; a weak D match, TRBD2 (5 bases). The CDR3 extends over 15 amino acids. Germline V gene data show CDR1 as LGHNT and CDR2 as FRNRAP. The germline V and J ends were trimmed by 5 bases and 4 bases, with 15 bases remaining between them. The CDR3 DNA reads as TGTGCTAGTGGTCCCCGGACCGGGAAGTACAATGAGCAGTTCTTC. It specifies CASGPRTGKYNEQFF.

J is TRBJ2-2 and V is TRBV5-6; possibly TRBD1 for D (5 bases). The CDR3 contains 14 residues. Per germline, CDR1 SGHDT and CDR2 YYEEEE. The ends were cut back, 3 bases at V and 1 base at J, with 7 bases in the middle. CDR3 nucleotide sequence: TGTGCCAGCAGCTCTAGGGGGAACACCGGGGAGCTGTTTTTT. Translating it yields CASSSRGNTGELFF.

V is TRBV19 and J is TRBJ2-2, with 7 positions matching TRBD1. The CDR3 has 16 residues. Germline loops: CDR1 LNHDA, CDR2 SQIVND (reference sequence). The V segment lost 5 bases and the J segment 4 bases; nucleotides outside the gene matches: 10. CDR3 sequence: CASSPHDRVGTGELFF. CDR3 in DNA: TGTGCCAGTAGTCCCCACGACAGGGTTGGCACCGGGGAGCTGTTTTTT.

V usage is TRBV11-2 and J usage is TRBJ2-1; TRBD2 might be the D (6 bases). The V gene's germline CDR1 is SGHAT and CDR2 FQNNGV. Trimming left V 3 bases short and J 9 bases short, with 6 bases between. The CDR3 is 11 amino acids. CDR3 sequence: CASSLGGEQFF. CDR3 sequence (DNA): TGTGCCAGCAGCTTGGGGGGTGAGCAGTTCTTC. Full variable domain (rest looked up from reference TRBV11-2 and TRBJ2-1): EAGVAQSPRYKIIEKRQSVAFWCNPISGHATLYWYQQILGQGPKLLIQFQNNGVVDDSQLPKDRFSAERLKGVDSTLKIQPAKLEDSAVYLCASSLGGEQFFGPGTRLTVL.

V usage is TRBV4-1 and J usage is TRBJ2-3; D call uncertain. The CDR3 covers 14 residues. With 4 bases removed from V and 6 bases from J, the gap between germline ends came to 14 bases. The germline CDR1 and CDR2 sequences are MGHRA and YSYEKL. The CDR3 loop is CASSPDPPVDTQYF. The CDR3 DNA reads as TGCGCCAGCAGCCCCGACCCCCCGGTGGATACGCAGTATTTT.

This clone came up once. The chain carries TRBV7-2 and TRBJ2-5; TRBD1 matches 7 bases. Germline loops: CDR1 SGHTA, CDR2 FQGNSA. With V trimmed by 4 bases and J by 2 bases, 1 base remained unmatched. This CDR3 contains 13 residues. CDR3 loop: CASSWGQQETQYF. As DNA, the CDR3 is TGTGCCAGCAGCTGGGGACAGCAAGAGACCCAGTACTTC.